This passage covers 27 T cell receptor beta chains from one sample sequenced in a study of cytomegalovirus exposure and HLA in healthy donors (dated by TCRdb to about 2017). The library was made by the immunoSEQ multiplex PCR assay. For the multiplex PCR, a mixture combining 60 forward primers for TCR Vbeta segments and 13 reverse primers for TCR Jbeta segments was used. Imported from immuneACCESS, the table was reduced by TCRdb to in-frame sequences with V and J called. These copies leave out some clones; in studies compared against another copy, an unresolved V gene accounts for under half, and the cause of the remainder is not known. The sample table contains 100,000 to 150,000 clones; only one count was recorded for approximately 77% of them. 1.1% to 1.5% of the sample is taken by the ten largest. Sample: PBMCs. These TCRs come from a woman aged 40-49 years in good health and CMV-seronegative.

The CDR3 loop is CASSSSGGHNEQFF. DNA of the CDR3: TGCGCCAGCAGCAGTTCGGGGGGGCATAATGAGCAGTTCTTC. This chain links TRBV5-1 with TRBJ2-1, with 8 bases aligning to TRBD2. This CDR3 region has 14 residues. The germline V gene encodes CDR1 SGHRS and CDR2 YFSETQ. The V gene end was trimmed by 4 bases and the J gene end by 7 bases; junction bases not matched to a gene: 7.

V is TRBV19 and J is TRBJ1-4, with 8 nucleotides matching TRBD1. Germline CDR1 LNHDA, CDR2 SQIVND (reference sequence). The CDR3 sequence is 15 residues long. The trim removed 9 bases at V and 7 bases at J, leaving 13 bases unmatched. The CDR3 DNA reads as TGTGCCAGCTCATTGGACAGGGATGGGGGTGAAAAACTGTTTTTT. Translating gives CASSLDRDGGEKLFF.

V is TRBV6-1 and J is TRBJ1-2; 7 nucleotides line up with TRBD1. Germline CDR1 reads MNHNS; CDR2 reads SASEGT. V lost 6 bases and J lost 6; bases outside the gene matches: 13. This CDR3 comprises 15 residues. CDR3 region: CASSLRTGQRDGYTF. Written as DNA, the CDR3 is TGTGCCAGCAGCCTTAGGACAGGCCAGCGGGATGGCTACACCTTC.

The V gene is TRBV4-3, the J gene TRBJ2-7, with D perhaps matching TRBD2 (6 bases). V gave up 7 bases and J gave up 3 bases, with 13 bases separating them. The CDR3 contains 13 residues. Per germline, CDR1 LGHNA and CDR2 YSLEER. The CDR3 loop reads CASKGRPIYEQYF. Here the CDR3 DNA reads TGCGCCAGCAAGGGGAGGCCCATCTACGAGCAGTACTTC.

This chain uses TRBV6-5 with TRBJ1-1; D not certain. The CDR3 consists of 13 residues. CDR1 and CDR2 from the germline V gene are MNHEY and SVGAGI. Trimming stripped 7 bases from V and 2 bases from J, with 11 bases between. In DNA, the CDR3 is TGTGCCAGCATGCGGGTCCCAAACACTGAAGCTTTCTTT. It codes for CASMRVPNTEAFF.

In its sample, this clone was seen a few times. The V and J genes are TRBV7-2 and TRBJ1-2, with TRBD1 identical over 11 bases. Germline-derived CDR1 and CDR2 are SGHTA and FQGNSA. After removal of 4 bases from V and 8 bases from J, the junction contained 9 bases not matched to a gene. CDR3 length: 15 residues. The CDR3 loop is CASSSRTGGGWGYTF. The CDR3, as DNA: TGTGCCAGCAGCTCCAGGACAGGGGGCGGTTGGGGCTACACCTTC.

This chain joins TRBV2 and TRBJ1-2, with D perhaps matching TRBD1 (6 bases). V dropped 6 bases and J dropped 4 bases, with 18 bases sitting between them. The V gene's germline CDR1 is SNHLY and CDR2 FYNNEI. The CDR3 is 15 amino acids. The CDR3 protein is CASREQRDNIYGYTF. CDR3 DNA sequence: TGTGCCAGCAGGGAACAAAGGGACAACATCTATGGCTACACCTTC.

This clone came up once. The V call is TRBV18, the J call TRBJ1-1; D unresolved. Trimming took off 3 bases at V and 5 bases at J, with 7 bases between the two ends. In germline, CDR1 is KGHSH, CDR2 LQKENI. The CDR3 contains 12 residues. The DNA for the CDR3 is TGTGCCAGCTCACCGACTATTACTGAAGCTTTCTTT. It is translated as CASSPTITEAFF.

The J gene is TRBJ1-6, the V gene TRBV7-9, with TRBD1 as a possible D gene (5 bases). Germline-derived CDR1 and CDR2 are SEHNR and FQNEAQ (reference sequence). This CDR3 has 15 residues. Trimming removed 0 bases from V and 7 bases from J, with 10 bases in between. The CDR3 here is CASSLAGGFNSPLHF. CDR3 bases: TGTGCCAGCAGCTTAGCGGGGGGTTTCAATTCACCCCTCCACTTT.

The V and J genes are TRBV6-1 and TRBJ1-1, with 8 bases fitting TRBD1. J lost 3 bases, V lost 6 bases, and 9 bases had no gene match. The CDR3 totals 15 residues. CDR1 and CDR2 from the germline V gene are MNHNS and SASEGT. CDR3 protein: CASRPGQGQDTEAFF. Here the CDR3 DNA reads TGTGCCAGCAGACCCGGACAGGGCCAGGACACTGAAGCTTTCTTT.

This chain joins TRBV7-2 and TRBJ2-3, with D perhaps TRBD2 (5 bases). Trimming took off 3 bases at V and 1 base at J, with 8 bases between the two ends. The CDR3 extends over 14 amino acids. Per germline, CDR1 SGHTA and CDR2 FQGNSA. The CDR3 sequence is CASSLDGGTDTQYF. In nucleotides, the CDR3 is TGTGCCAGCAGCTTGGACGGGGGCACAGATACGCAGTATTTT.

The rearrangement uses TRBV4-3 and TRBJ2-7; tentatively, D is TRBD2 (6 bases). The length of the CDR3 is 13 residues. From germline, CDR1 is LGHNA and CDR2 YSLEER. Deletions cut 6 bases from V and 0 bases from J, with 9 bases between. DNA of the CDR3: TGCGCCAGCAGTCTGGACTACTCCTACGAGCAGTACTTC. It is translated as CASSLDYSYEQYF.

The chain recombines TRBV27 with TRBJ2-5; 9 bases line up with TRBD2. V lost 3 bases to trimming and J lost 5 bases; unmatched junction nucleotides: 10. Per germline, CDR1 MNHEY and CDR2 SMNVEV (reference sequence). The CDR3 totals 16 residues. Written as DNA, the CDR3 is TGTGCCAGCAGTTTCGGGGCGGGGGGGTTGTCCGAGACCCAGTACTTC. Its translation: CASSFGAGGLSETQYF.

This sequence joins TRBV7-9 and TRBJ1-2; 8 bases fit TRBD1. Trimming at V came to 5 bases and at J to 8 bases, leaving 4 bases not matched to a gene. The CDR3 sequence is 12 residues long. Germline V gene data show CDR1 as SEHNR and CDR2 as FQNEAQ (reference sequence). The DNA for the CDR3 is TGTGCCAGCAGCACAACAGGGGGAGGCTACACCTTC. Encoded protein: CASSTTGGGYTF.

This chain connects TRBV27 to TRBJ2-5; 11 bases line up with TRBD2. The CDR3 consists of 16 residues. V gave up 5 bases and J gave up 2 bases; unmatched junction bases: 7. Germline-derived CDR1 and CDR2 are MNHEY and SMNVEV (reference sequence). In DNA form, the CDR3 reads TGTGCCAGCAGTATAGCGGGGGGGATCGATCAAGAGACCCAGTACTTC. Translating gives CASSIAGGIDQETQYF.

The chain employs TRBV6-1 and TRBJ1-1; 8 positions agree with TRBD1. The J segment lost 1 base and the V segment lost 6 bases, leaving 7 bases of the junction unmatched. This CDR3 has 15 residues. Germline CDR1 and CDR2: MNHNS and SASEGT. The CDR3 spells CASSGFGQGNTEAFF. The CDR3 DNA follows: TGTGCCAGCAGCGGATTCGGACAGGGGAACACTGAAGCTTTCTTT.

The chain links TRBV14 to TRBJ1-1; 9 nucleotides align to TRBD1. The CDR3 runs 17 residues. The germline V gene has CDR1 SGHDN and CDR2 FVKESK. Losses at the gene ends were 0 bases for V and 12 bases for J; bases not matched to a gene: 17. The CDR3 DNA is TGTGCCAGCAGCCAAGAGGGTATTTGGGACAGGGTTCCGGTATCTTTCTTT. Its translation is CASSQEGIWDRVPVSFF.

V gene TRBV7-2 combines with J gene TRBJ1-3; D unresolved. The V gene's germline CDR1 is SGHTA and CDR2 FQGNSA. The CDR3 extends over 15 amino acids. V dropped 1 base and J dropped 9 bases, with 16 bases sitting between them. CDR3 protein: CASSLGGIPTATIYF. CDR3 sequence (DNA): TGTGCCAGCAGCTTAGGAGGCATCCCGACCGCCACCATATATTTT.

Only a few counts were recorded for this clone. The J gene is TRBJ2-3, the V gene TRBV13; 9 positions match TRBD2. Germline V CDR1 and CDR2: PRHDT, FYEKMQ (reference sequence). The ends lost 5 bases at V and 4 bases at J; junction bases unmatched: 7. This CDR3 is 15 amino acids long. CDR3 nucleotides: TGTGCCAGCAGCCAGGTAGCGGGGGTGTCAGATACGCAGTATTTT. Translated, it gives CASSQVAGVSDTQYF. The complete variable domain, with remaining parts taken from reference TRBV13 and TRBJ2-3, reads AAGVIQSPRHLIKEKRETATLKCYPIPRHDTVYWYQQGPGQDPQFLISFYEKMQSDKGSIPDRFSAQQFSDYHSELNMSSLELGDSALYFCASSQVAGVSDTQYFGPGTRLTVL.

This clone was seen just once. The rearrangement links TRBV28 to TRBJ1-4; 8 bases line up with TRBD1. CDR1 and CDR2 (germline): MDHEN, SYDVKM. This CDR3 comprises 14 residues. After removal of 6 bases from V and 8 bases from J, the junction contained 8 bases not matched to a gene. CDR3 sequence reads: CASRRTGIAEKLFF. The CDR3 coding sequence is TGTGCCAGCAGAAGGACAGGGATAGCCGAAAAACTGTTTTTT.

Only a few counts were recorded for this clone. This specimen includes other DNA sequences encoding the same CDR3. The V gene is TRBV27, the J gene TRBJ1-2; 9 bases align to TRBD1. The V and J ends lost 5 bases and 3 bases, in that order; junction bases with no gene match: 1. This CDR3 has 13 amino acids. Germline V gene sequence: CDR1 MNHEY, CDR2 SMNVEV (reference sequence). CDR3 sequence (DNA): TGTGCCAGCAGTCGGGACAGGGACTATGGCTACACCTTC. This sequence encodes CASSRDRDYGYTF.

The chain has TRBV2 and TRBJ1-2, with D possibly being TRBD1 (6 bases). CDR1 is SNHLY and CDR2 is FYNNEI in the germline V gene. Trimming took off 6 bases at V and 5 bases at J, with 28 bases between the two ends. CDR3 length equals 18 residues. CDR3 nucleotides: TGTGCCAGCAGAGCCCTGGGGACAAGTGGTGGGGGCAATTATGGCTACACCTTC. Its translation is CASRALGTSGGGNYGYTF.

CDR3 in DNA: TGTGCCAGCAGCTTCCCAATTGAGCTAGCGGGGGGCATGGAGACCCAGTACTTC. This translates into CASSFPIELAGGMETQYF. This chain joins TRBV7-6 and TRBJ2-5, with TRBD2 matching over 11 bases. The CDR3 extends over 18 amino acids. Germline assignment: CDR1 SGHVS and CDR2 FNYEAQ. Trimming removed 3 bases from V and 5 bases from J; junction bases left unmatched: 14.

This clone was counted a few times. The J gene is TRBJ1-4, the V gene TRBV2; D perhaps matches TRBD1 (6 bases). The CDR3 spans 16 residues. V lost 0 bases to trimming and J lost 3 bases, with 11 bases between them. Germline CDR1 is SNHLY and CDR2 is FYNNEI. Here the CDR3 reads CASSEAQGGANEKLFF. The CDR3 DNA reads TGTGCCAGCAGTGAAGCGCAAGGGGGAGCTAATGAAAAACTGTTTTTT.

The V and J genes are TRBV19 and TRBJ2-5, with 7 bases fitting TRBD1. The trim removed 7 bases at V and 1 base at J, leaving 6 bases unmatched. This CDR3 comprises 14 residues. Germline V gene data show CDR1 as LNHDA and CDR2 as SQIVND (reference sequence). The CDR3 region is CASTAGGLQETQYF. In DNA form, the CDR3 reads TGTGCCAGTACTGCAGGGGGTCTCCAAGAGACCCAGTACTTC.

This sequence joins TRBV7-9 and TRBJ2-5, with 10 bases fitting TRBD1. Germline V gene lookup returns CDR1 SEHNR and CDR2 FQNEAQ (reference sequence). The CDR3 is 16 amino acids. After removal of 5 bases from V and 5 bases from J, the junction contained 11 bases not matched to a gene. The CDR3: CASSGGGTGVRETQYF. Written as DNA, the CDR3 is TGTGCCAGCAGCGGAGGCGGGACAGGGGTAAGGGAGACCCAGTACTTC.

This chain joins TRBV28 and TRBJ1-5, with D perhaps TRBD1 (6 bases). Germline lookup yields CDR1 MDHEN and CDR2 SYDVKM. Trimming removed 2 bases from V and 7 bases from J, with 12 bases in between. This CDR3 contains 14 residues. The CDR3 DNA reads TGTGCCAGCAGTTTAGGTACAGGGCTACAGCCCCAGCATTTT. It codes for CASSLGTGLQPQHF. Full variable domain (missing parts from reference TRBV28 and TRBJ1-5): DVKVTQSSRYLVKRTGEKVFLECVQDMDHENMFWYRQDPGLGLRLIYFSYDVKMKEKGDIPEGYSVSREKKERFSLILESASTNQTSMYLCASSLGTGLQPQHFGDGTRLSIL.